The present TCR beta chain was sequenced within a study of early T cells in non-severe SARS-CoV-2 infection. Turning to the study itself: It was bulk RNA from unsorted whole blood that was sequenced, and the chains were unpaired.

Each CDR3 protein gets one entry after TCRdb re-called the 5' RACE reads with MiXCR. The repertoire consists of some 67,000 distinct CDR3 sequences, with 13% occurring once and the leading ten covering around 4.8%. Germline CDR1 ENHRY, CDR2 SYGVKD. Trimming took off 2 bases at V and 1 base at J, with 7 bases between the two ends. The CDR3 is 14 amino acids. This clonotype was counted ten times or more. Its antigen is currently unknown. The study, taken as a whole, reports: Reliance on VDJdb matching favored anti-spike CD8 responses; private and CD4 specificities were missed.

Sequencing was done on a sample of whole blood. The clonotype originates from an adult who was a healthcare worker with PCR-confirmed SARS-CoV-2 infection or an uninfected control (not recorded which). The chain employs TRBV10-3 and TRBJ2-3; no reliable D call. The CDR3 reads CAISEGRGTDTQYF. Written as DNA, the CDR3 is TGTGCCATCAGTGAGGGTCGAGGCACAGATACGCAGTATTTT.